The 28 T cell receptor beta chains below all came from one sample that was sequenced in a study of cytomegalovirus exposure and HLA in healthy donors. Generated by immunoSEQ multiplex PCR, the TCRdb table keeps only in-frame clones and is missing some. The sample shows about 82,000 clones, approximately 95% of them seen only once. The sequenced material came from PBMCs. The receptor source for this set is a woman under 30 in good health and CMV-seronegative.

A word on this clone: This sample includes further DNA sequences coding for the same CDR3. The chain joins TRBV28 to TRBJ1-2, with 8 bases identical to TRBD1. The V gene end was trimmed by 4 bases and the J gene end by 5 bases; junction bases not matched to a gene: 3. The germline CDR1 and CDR2 sequences are MDHEN and SYDVKM. The CDR3 contains 13 residues. The CDR3 loop is CASSSQGAYGYTF. CDR3 sequence (DNA): TGTGCCAGCAGTTCCCAGGGGGCGTATGGCTACACCTTC.

The chain joins TRBV29-1 to TRBJ2-5; 7 bases align to TRBD2. The DNA end lines up better with TRBJ2-7; the J call may be wrong. This CDR3 is built from 12 residues. Germline CDR1 SQVTM, CDR2 ANQGSEA. The CDR3 region has the DNA TGCAGCGTGGCCGGGGGGTATAACGAGCAGTACTTC. This codes for CSVAGGYNEQYF.

V is TRBV2 and J is TRBJ2-5; D may be TRBD2 (5 bases). Trimming took off 4 bases at V and 9 bases at J, with 15 bases between the two ends. CDR3 length: 13 amino acids. Per the germline V gene, CDR1 is SNHLY and CDR2 is FYNNEI. The CDR3 region is CASSGEGRVSQYF. The CDR3 DNA sequence: TGTGCCAGCAGTGGTGAGGGAAGAGTGTCCCAGTACTTC.

This chain uses TRBV5-6 with TRBJ1-4; perhaps TRBD1 as D (5 bases). In germline, CDR1 is SGHDT, CDR2 YYEEEE. Trimming pared 1 base from V and 4 bases from J, leaving 8 bases between. This CDR3 spans 14 amino acids. This CDR3 reads CASSLSGGNEKLFF. The CDR3 nucleotides read TGTGCCAGCAGCTTGTCGGGGGGTAATGAAAAACTGTTTTTT.

The rearrangement joins TRBV7-7 to TRBJ2-7, with 7 bases aligning to TRBD2. V shed 5 bases and J 9 bases; nucleotides not matched to a gene: 7. From germline, CDR1 is SSHAT and CDR2 FNYEAQ (reference sequence). The CDR3 covers 12 residues. CDR3 in amino acids: CASSPVGGGQYF. DNA for the CDR3: TGTGCCAGCAGCCCGGTTGGGGGGGGGCAGTACTTC.

This CDR3 reads CASSSERLGASPDTQYF. CDR3 nucleotides: TGTGCCAGCAGCTCCGAGCGTTTGGGGGCGTCTCCAGATACGCAGTATTTT. The gene calls are TRBV9 and TRBJ2-3, with a tentative D call TRBD1 (6 bases). This CDR3 region has 17 residues. Per germline, CDR1 SGDLS and CDR2 YYNGEE. Trimming left V 4 bases short and J 4 bases short, with 22 bases between. The full variable domain, completed using reference TRBV9 and TRBJ2-3, is DSGVTQTPKHLITATGQRVTLRCSPRSGDLSVYWYQQSLDQGLQFLIQYYNGEERAKGNILERFSAQQFPDLHSELNLSSLELGDSALYFCASSSERLGASPDTQYFGPGTRLTVL.

The chain links TRBV18 to TRBJ1-2; 7 bases map to TRBD1. V gave up 5 bases and J gave up 4 bases; unmatched junction bases: 4. CDR1 and CDR2 (germline): KGHSH, LQKENI. The CDR3 consists of 13 residues. The CDR3 loop reads CASSSRDSYGYTF. DNA of the CDR3: TGTGCCAGCTCATCCCGGGACAGCTATGGCTACACCTTC.

The chain couples TRBV27 to TRBJ1-2, with a tentative D call TRBD1 (6 bases). Germline V gene data show CDR1 as MNHEY and CDR2 as SMNVEV (reference sequence). The CDR3 length is 16 residues. V was shortened by 3 bases and J by 4 bases, with 18 bases between the two germline ends. The CDR3 loop reads CASSFYPLDRSYGYTF. The CDR3 DNA sequence: TGTGCCAGCAGTTTCTATCCTTTGGACAGATCCTATGGCTACACCTTC.

The chain employs TRBV15 and TRBJ2-7, with 11 nucleotides matching TRBD2. CDR3 length equals 19 residues. Trimming at V came to 0 bases and at J to 4 bases, leaving 14 bases not matched to a gene. Germline CDR1 and CDR2: LNHNV and YYDKDF (reference sequence). In nucleotides, the CDR3 is TGTGCCACCAGCAGAGATTTCCACACTAGCGGGGGTCCAAGGTACGAGCAGTACTTC. This gives the protein CATSRDFHTSGGPRYEQYF.

The CDR3 DNA reads TGTGCCAGCAGCTCGAAAGCTTTGGTTGGGGCGTACTTC. This encodes CASSSKALVGAYF. This sequence joins TRBV7-9 and TRBJ2-7; TRBD1 might be the D (5 bases). Germline V CDR1 and CDR2: SEHNR, FQNEAQ (reference sequence). V was pared by 4 bases and J by 12 bases, with 19 bases between. The CDR3 is 13 amino acids.

The chain uses TRBV19 and TRBJ1-6; TRBD1 agrees at 8 bases. V shed 7 bases and J 10 bases; nucleotides not matched to a gene: 9. CDR3 length: 14 residues. Looked up from germline, CDR1 is LNHDA and CDR2 is SQIVND (reference sequence). CDR3 region: CASNSPDRASPLHF. As DNA, the CDR3 is TGTGCCAGTAATTCTCCGGACAGGGCATCACCCCTCCACTTT.

This clone was picked up one time. This rearrangement joins TRBV5-1 to TRBJ2-5; maybe TRBD1 (7 bases). Germline-derived CDR1 and CDR2 are SGHRS and YFSETQ. V gave up 3 bases and J gave up 1 base, with 13 bases separating them. CDR3 length equals 15 residues. This CDR3 reads CASSSGGGLQETQYF. Here the CDR3 DNA reads TGCGCCAGCAGCTCCGGAGGGGGCCTCCAAGAGACCCAGTACTTC.

The chain links TRBV19 to TRBJ1-5; tentative D call: TRBD1 (5 bases). The CDR3 has 15 amino acids. Germline assignment: CDR1 LNHDA and CDR2 SQIVND (reference sequence). Deletions cut 8 bases from V and 0 bases from J, with 14 bases between. CDR3 nucleotide sequence: TGTGCCAGTCGTCAGGGCCAGAATAGCAATCAGCCCCAGCATTTT. Translation: CASRQGQNSNQPQHF.

This clone was detected only a few times. CDR3 coding DNA: TGTGCCAGCAGCGTTACTAGCGGGGGGTCCTACGAGCAGTACTTC. Amino acid sequence: CASSVTSGGSYEQYF. The V gene is TRBV14, the J gene TRBJ2-7; 12 nucleotides match TRBD2. The V gene's germline CDR1 is SGHDN and CDR2 FVKESK. V lost 5 bases, J lost 1 base, and 3 bases stayed unmatched. This CDR3 has 15 residues.

The chain carries TRBV10-2 and TRBJ2-5, with 8 bases that match TRBD2. The CDR3 runs 14 residues. The V segment lost 7 bases and the J segment 1 base; nucleotides outside the gene matches: 5. Germline CDR1 WSHSY, CDR2 SAAADI. CDR3 coding DNA: TGCGCCAGCAAAGCTAGCGGGCTCCAAGAGACCCAGTACTTC. Encoded protein: CASKASGLQETQYF.

The chain links TRBV15 to TRBJ2-7; 8 bases are shared with TRBD1. The CDR3 has 14 amino acids. V shed 9 bases and J 3 bases; nucleotides not matched to a gene: 10. Germline V gene sequence: CDR1 LNHNV, CDR2 YYDKDF (reference sequence). CDR3 nucleotide sequence: TGTGCCACAACCCCGAAAGGGACAGGCTACGAGCAGTACTTC. Translated: CATTPKGTGYEQYF.

The chain joins TRBV29-1 to TRBJ2-6, with TRBD1 as a possible D gene (7 bases). V was pared by 7 bases and J by 0 bases, with 13 bases between. This CDR3 is 15 amino acids long. Per germline, CDR1 SQVTM and CDR2 ANQGSEA. CDR3 sequence: CSASGGNSGANVLTF. DNA for the CDR3: TGCAGCGCCTCAGGGGGGAACTCTGGGGCCAACGTCCTGACTTTC.

This clone has only one observation. J is TRBJ2-7 and V is TRBV7-9; possibly TRBD2 for D (5 bases). V lost 0 bases and J 1 base, leaving 13 bases between the germline ends. The CDR3 extends over 16 amino acids. Germline values: CDR1 SEHNR, CDR2 FQNEAQ (reference sequence). CDR3 amino acids: CASSLAGEDASYEQYF. The CDR3 nucleotides read TGTGCCAGCAGCTTAGCGGGAGAGGACGCTTCCTACGAGCAGTACTTC.

This clone was detected only a few times. The chain couples TRBV7-9 to TRBJ1-2; D is uncertain. The CDR3 covers 13 residues. The ends were cut back, 1 base at V and 8 bases at J, with 11 bases in the middle. Germline-derived CDR1 and CDR2 are SEHNR and FQNEAQ (reference sequence). CDR3 in DNA: TGTGCCAGCAGCTTAGACGGGGTTTGGGGCTACACCTTC. Encoded protein: CASSLDGVWGYTF. The variable domain in full, with the rest retrieved from reference TRBV7-9 and TRBJ1-2, is DTGVSQNPRHKITKRGQNVTFRCDPISEHNRLYWYRQTLGQGPEFLTYFQNEAQLEKSRLLSDRFSAERPKGSFSTLEIQRTEQGDSAMYLCASSLDGVWGYTFGSGTRLTVV.

This chain uses TRBV6-4 with TRBJ2-3; weak D call: TRBD2 (5 bases). Germline assignment: CDR1 MRHNA and CDR2 SNTAGT. The V end lost 3 bases, the J end lost 6 bases, and 10 bases lay between the germline ends. The length of the CDR3 is 13 residues. The CDR3 is CASSEVEEDTQYF. CDR3 coding DNA: TGTGCCAGCAGTGAAGTGGAGGAGGATACGCAGTATTTT.

The chain combines TRBV19 with TRBJ2-7; 9 nucleotides line up with TRBD2. J gave up 4 bases and V 3 bases, and 4 bases lay outside the gene matches. Germline CDR1 and CDR2: LNHDA and SQIVND (reference sequence). The CDR3 is 14 residues long. CDR3 in DNA: TGTGCCAGTAGTATGCGGGAGGGCCCGTACGAGCAGTACTTC. Translation: CASSMREGPYEQYF. Using reference TRBV19 and TRBJ2-7 for the parts outside the CDR3, the full variable domain is DGGITQSPKYLFRKEGQNVTLSCEQNLNHDAMYWYRQDPGQGLRLIYYSQIVNDFQKGDIAEGYSVSREKKESFPLTVTSAQKNPTAFYLCASSMREGPYEQYFGPGTRLTVT.

This chain uses TRBV5-1 with TRBJ2-7; 9 nucleotides agree with TRBD1. Germline CDR1 reads SGHRS; CDR2 reads YFSETQ. This CDR3 region has 15 residues. V lost 3 bases and J lost 4; bases outside the gene matches: 8. The CDR3 sequence is CASSWNSGTGYEQYF. The DNA for the CDR3 is TGCGCCAGCAGCTGGAATTCCGGGACAGGGTACGAGCAGTACTTC. Full variable domain (outside the CDR3, taken from reference TRBV5-1 and TRBJ2-7): KAGVTQTPRYLIKTRGQQVTLSCSPISGHRSVSWYQQTPGQGLQFLFEYFSETQRNKGNFPGRFSGRQFSNSRSEMNVSTLELGDSALYLCASSWNSGTGYEQYFGPGTRLTVT.

J is TRBJ2-3 and V is TRBV6-6; D gene uncertain. There are 11 residues in the CDR3. CDR1 MNHNY and CDR2 SVGAGI come from the germline V gene (reference sequence). Trimming pared 4 bases from V and 9 bases from J, leaving 8 bases between. In DNA, the CDR3 is TGTGCCAGCAGTTGGTCAGGCACGCAGTATTTT. This encodes CASSWSGTQYF.

On this clone: Other DNA sequences in this sample translate to the same CDR3. The CDR3, as DNA: TGTGCCAGCAGTTACGGGACTAGCGGTCAGGAGACCCAGTACTTC. Residues: CASSYGTSGQETQYF. V and J are TRBV28 and TRBJ2-5; the match to TRBD2 covers 11 bases. CDR3 size: 15 residues. Germline-derived CDR1 and CDR2 are MDHEN and SYDVKM. V was clipped by 4 bases and J by 5 bases; unmatched bases: 6.

J is TRBJ1-2 and V is TRBV7-9; 7 bases align to TRBD1. After removal of 7 bases from V and 4 bases from J, the junction contained 21 bases not matched to a gene. CDR3 size: 18 residues. Germline-derived CDR1 and CDR2 are SEHNR and FQNEAQ (reference sequence). CDR3 nucleotide sequence: TGTGCCAGCATCCCCCGGGGCGGGACAGCCTTACTCCCCTATGGCTACACCTTC. It yields the protein CASIPRGGTALLPYGYTF.

The V and J genes are TRBV28 and TRBJ1-2; 7 positions match TRBD1. CDR3 length: 13 amino acids. The V gene's germline CDR1 is MDHEN and CDR2 SYDVKM. Trimming took 5 bases from V and 3 from J; bases not matched to a gene: 3. CDR3 in amino acids: CASSPGTDYGYTF. In nucleotides, the CDR3 is TGTGCCAGCAGTCCGGGGACAGACTATGGCTACACCTTC.

V and J are TRBV4-3 and TRBJ1-5, with 9 positions matching TRBD1. CDR3 length equals 15 residues. V lost 4 bases to trimming and J lost 3 bases; unmatched junction nucleotides: 4. Germline CDR1 is LGHNA and CDR2 is YSLEER. The CDR3 DNA reads as TGCGCCAGCAGCCTTGGGACAGGGAACAATCAGCCCCAGCATTTT. Amino acids: CASSLGTGNNQPQHF.

The genes are TRBV7-2 and TRBJ2-2, with 9 bases that match TRBD1. This CDR3 contains 17 residues. In germline, CDR1 is SGHTA, CDR2 FQGNSA. J was trimmed by 0 bases and V by 4 bases; bases with no gene match: 6. CDR3 loop: CASSYPRDRANTGELFF. Here the CDR3 DNA reads TGTGCCAGCAGCTACCCCCGGGACAGGGCGAACACCGGGGAGCTGTTTTTT.